This T cell receptor (beta chain) was recorded in a study of blood T cell repertoires in COVID-19. Turning to the study itself: The cDNA or gDNA used as material had been derived from T cells, B-cell-depleted T cells, or PBMCs.

Produced via immunoSEQ multiplex PCR; TCRdb's table is partial and in-frame only. The data hold about 120,000 clones, with roughly four fifths observed a single time. V was shortened by 2 bases and J by 3 bases, with 7 bases between the two germline ends. The CDR3 consists of 13 residues. CDR1 is LGHNT and CDR2 is FRNRAP in the germline V gene. This clone appeared a few times. The chain uses TRBV12-5 and TRBJ1-1; D not resolved. The source is a human donor in a cohort sampled during active COVID-19. The sequenced sample consisted of peripheral blood. The CDR3 loop is CASGLSRDTEAFF. CDR3 in DNA: TGTGCTAGTGGTTTGTCCCGGGACACTGAAGCTTTCTTT.